This T cell receptor (beta chain) derives from a study of T cells after yellow fever vaccination. Study-level points and caveats: Clonotype sharing between CD4 and CD8 compartments was small.

With regard to this clonotype: Its specificity is not known.

5'RACE template switching generated TCR cDNA, adding a universal primer site and UMIs. MiXCR, applied by TCRdb to the 5' RACE reads, yields one record per CDR3 protein. This sample has a few hundred thousand distinct CDR3 sequences, with over 5% found just once. Looked up from germline, CDR1 is LGHNA and CDR2 is YSLEER. V was cut by 0 bases and J by 6 bases, with 6 bases left in between. The CDR3 extends over 13 amino acids. This chain connects TRBV4-3 to TRBJ1-5; no reliable D call. The sample was PBMCs, taken 5 days after the yellow fever booster vaccination. This TCR was recovered from a man younger than 45 who received the YFV17D yellow fever vaccine. The CDR3 DNA reads as TGCGCCAGCAGCCAAGAAACCGGTCAGCCCCAGCATTTT. It specifies CASSQETGQPQHF.